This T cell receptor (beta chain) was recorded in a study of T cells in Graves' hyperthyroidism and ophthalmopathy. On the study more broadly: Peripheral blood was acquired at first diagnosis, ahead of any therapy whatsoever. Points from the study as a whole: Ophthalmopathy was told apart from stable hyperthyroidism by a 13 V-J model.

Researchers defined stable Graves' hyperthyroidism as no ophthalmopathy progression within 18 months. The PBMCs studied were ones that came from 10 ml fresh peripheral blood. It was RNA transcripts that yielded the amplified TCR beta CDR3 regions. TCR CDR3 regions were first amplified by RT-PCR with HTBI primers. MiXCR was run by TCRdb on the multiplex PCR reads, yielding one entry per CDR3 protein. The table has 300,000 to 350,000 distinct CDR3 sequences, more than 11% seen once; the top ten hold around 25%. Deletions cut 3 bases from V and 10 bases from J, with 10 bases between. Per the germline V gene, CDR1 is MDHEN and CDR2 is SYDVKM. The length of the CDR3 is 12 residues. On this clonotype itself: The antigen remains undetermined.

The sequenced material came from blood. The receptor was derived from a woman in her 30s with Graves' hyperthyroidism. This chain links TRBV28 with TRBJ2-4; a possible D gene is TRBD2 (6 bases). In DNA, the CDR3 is TGTGCCAGCAGTTTCGGGGGAGGAATTCAGTACTTC. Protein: CASSFGGGIQYF.